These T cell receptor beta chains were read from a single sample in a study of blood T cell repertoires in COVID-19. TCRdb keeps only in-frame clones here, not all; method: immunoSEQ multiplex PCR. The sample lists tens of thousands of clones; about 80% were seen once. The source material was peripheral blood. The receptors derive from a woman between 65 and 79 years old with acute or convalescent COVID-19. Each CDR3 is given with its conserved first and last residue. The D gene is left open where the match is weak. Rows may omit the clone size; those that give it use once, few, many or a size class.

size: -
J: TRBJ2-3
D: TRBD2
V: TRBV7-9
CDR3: CASSRLLAGEGDTQYF
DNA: TGTGCCAGCAGCCGGCTGCTAGCGGGGGAGGGAGATACGCAGTATTTT

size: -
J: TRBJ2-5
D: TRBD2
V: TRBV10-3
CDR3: CAISEQRGIGETQYF
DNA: TGTGCCATCAGTGAGCAGCGGGGGATCGGAGAGACCCAGTACTTC

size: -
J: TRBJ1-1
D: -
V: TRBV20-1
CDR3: CSARDPEAFF
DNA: TGCAGTGCTAGAGATCCGGAGGCTTTCTTT

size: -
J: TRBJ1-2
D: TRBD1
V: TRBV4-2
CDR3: CASSQGGTGDHYGYTF
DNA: TGTGCCAGCAGCCAAGGGGGAACAGGGGACCACTATGGCTACACCTTC

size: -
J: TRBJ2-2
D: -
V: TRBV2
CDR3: CASLAGPTGELFF
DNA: TGTGCCAGCTTGGCGGGACCTACCGGGGAGCTGTTTTTT

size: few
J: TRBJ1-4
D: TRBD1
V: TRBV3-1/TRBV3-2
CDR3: CASSQDGTGKLFF
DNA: TGTGCCAGCAGCCAAGATGGGACAGGGAAACTGTTTTTT

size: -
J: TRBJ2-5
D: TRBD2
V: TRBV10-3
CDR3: CAISPGGEETQYF
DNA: TGTGCCATCAGTCCCGGGGGGGAGGAGACCCAGTACTTC

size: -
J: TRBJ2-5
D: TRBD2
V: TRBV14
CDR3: CASSQDRRAGGRETQYF
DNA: TGTGCCAGCAGCCAAGATCGACGGGCGGGGGGGCGAGAGACCCAGTACTTC

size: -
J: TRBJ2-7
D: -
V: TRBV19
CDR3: CATRGQFYEQYF
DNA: TGTGCCACCCGCGGACAGTTCTACGAGCAGTACTTC

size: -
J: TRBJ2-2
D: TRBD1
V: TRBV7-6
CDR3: CASSLLTGGFANTGELFF
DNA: TGTGCCAGCAGCCTACTGACAGGGGGGTTCGCGAACACCGGGGAGCTGTTTTTT

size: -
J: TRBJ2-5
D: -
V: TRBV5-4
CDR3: CASSLGGRETQYF
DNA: TGTGCCAGCAGCTTGGGGGGCAGGGAGACCCAGTACTTC

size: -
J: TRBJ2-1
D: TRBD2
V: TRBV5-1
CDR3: CASSGEGTRGSSYNEQFF
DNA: TGCGCCAGCAGCGGTGAGGGGACTAGGGGGAGCTCCTACAATGAGCAGTTCTTC

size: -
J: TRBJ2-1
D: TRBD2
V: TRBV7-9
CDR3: CASSRLAYNEQFF
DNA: TGTGCCAGCAGCCGACTAGCTTACAATGAGCAGTTCTTC

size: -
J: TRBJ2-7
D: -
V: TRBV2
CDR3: CATFGNSPNAGGGGEQYF
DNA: TGTGCCACATTTGGAAACAGTCCAAATGCAGGGGGCGGGGGAGAGCAGTACTTC

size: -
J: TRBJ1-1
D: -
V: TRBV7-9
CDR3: CASSLQGTVAFF
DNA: TGTGCCAGCAGCTTACAGGGGACCGTAGCTTTCTTT

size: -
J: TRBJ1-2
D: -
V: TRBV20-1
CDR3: CSAMSNYGYTF
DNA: TGCAGTGCCATGAGTAACTATGGCTACACCTTC

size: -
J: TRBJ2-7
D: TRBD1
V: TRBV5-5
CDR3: CASSTGQGFHEQYF
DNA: TGTGCCAGCAGCACAGGACAGGGGTTTCACGAGCAGTACTTC

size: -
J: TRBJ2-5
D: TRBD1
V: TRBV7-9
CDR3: CASNLGLSRQGAGETQYF
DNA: TGTGCCAGCAACTTAGGGCTTTCGAGACAGGGGGCAGGGGAGACCCAGTACTTC

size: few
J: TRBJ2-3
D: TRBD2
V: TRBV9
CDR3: CASSVSGRGADTQYF
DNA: TGTGCCAGCAGCGTAAGCGGGAGAGGAGCAGATACGCAGTATTTT

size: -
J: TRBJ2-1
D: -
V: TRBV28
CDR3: CASSLNPRGNHNEQFF
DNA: TGTGCCAGCAGTTTAAATCCTAGAGGGAACCACAATGAGCAGTTCTTC

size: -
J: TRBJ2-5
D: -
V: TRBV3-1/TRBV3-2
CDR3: CASSTTVLETQYF
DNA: TGTGCCAGCAGCACGACAGTATTGGAGACCCAGTACTTC

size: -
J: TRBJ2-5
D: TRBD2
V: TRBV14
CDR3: CASSLGGIETQYF
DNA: TGTGCCAGCAGCCTGGGGGGGATTGAGACCCAGTACTTC

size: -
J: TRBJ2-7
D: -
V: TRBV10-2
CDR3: CASSERDYEQYF
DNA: TGCGCCAGCAGTGAGAGAGACTACGAGCAGTACTTC

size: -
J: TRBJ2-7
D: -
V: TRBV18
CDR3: CASSLVVGGEYEQYF
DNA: TGTGCCAGCTCACTAGTGGTGGGGGGAGAGTACGAGCAGTACTTC

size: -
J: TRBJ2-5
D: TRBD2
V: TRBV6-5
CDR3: CASRPPGGARETQYF
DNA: TGTGCCAGCAGACCCCCGGGGGGGGCCCGTGAGACCCAGTACTTC

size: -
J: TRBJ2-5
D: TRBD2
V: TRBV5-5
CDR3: CASSLGGSTQETQYF
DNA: TGTGCCAGCAGCTTAGGCGGGAGTACACAAGAGACCCAGTACTTC

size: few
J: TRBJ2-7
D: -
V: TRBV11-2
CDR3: CASSLTQRQYF
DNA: TGTGCCAGCAGCTTAACACAAAGGCAGTACTTC

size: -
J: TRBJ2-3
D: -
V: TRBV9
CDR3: CASSVAVYTDTQYF
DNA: TGTGCCAGCAGCGTAGCGGTCTACACAGATACGCAGTATTTT

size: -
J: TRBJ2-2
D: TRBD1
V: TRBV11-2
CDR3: CASSRQGSNTGELFF
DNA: TGTGCCAGCAGCCGACAGGGGTCTAACACCGGGGAGCTGTTTTTT

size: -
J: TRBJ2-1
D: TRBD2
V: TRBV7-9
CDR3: CASSYTPRLAGVIYNEQFF
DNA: TGTGCCAGCAGCTACACACCCCGGCTAGCGGGAGTAATCTACAATGAGCAGTTCTTC

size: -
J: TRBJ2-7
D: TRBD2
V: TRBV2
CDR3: CASRTSGFSYEQYF
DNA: TGTGCCAGCAGGACTAGCGGATTTTCCTACGAGCAGTACTTC

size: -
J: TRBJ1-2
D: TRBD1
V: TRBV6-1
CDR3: CASSETQGNGYGYTF
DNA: TGTGCCAGCAGTGAAACACAGGGGAATGGATATGGCTACACCTTC

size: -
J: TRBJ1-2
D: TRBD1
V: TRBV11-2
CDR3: CASSFQGAPANYGYTF
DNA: TGTGCCAGCAGCTTTCAGGGGGCCCCAGCTAACTATGGCTACACCTTC

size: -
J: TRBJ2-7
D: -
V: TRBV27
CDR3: CASSLYRHHEQYF
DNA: TGTGCCAGCAGTTTATACAGACACCACGAGCAGTACTTC

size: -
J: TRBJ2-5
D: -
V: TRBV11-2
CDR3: CASSLWRAPQETQYF
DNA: TGTGCCAGCAGCTTATGGAGGGCACCCCAAGAGACCCAGTACTTC

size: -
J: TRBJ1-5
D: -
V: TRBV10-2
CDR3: CASSLTGRSQPQHF
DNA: TGCGCCAGCAGCCTGACAGGACGGTCGCAGCCCCAGCATTTT

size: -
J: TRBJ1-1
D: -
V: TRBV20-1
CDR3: CSASGQFAEAFF
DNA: TGCAGTGCTAGTGGACAGTTCGCTGAAGCTTTCTTT

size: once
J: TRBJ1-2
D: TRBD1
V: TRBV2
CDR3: CASSWTGGADGYTF
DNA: TGTGCCAGCAGCTGGACAGGGGGCGCGGATGGCTACACCTTC

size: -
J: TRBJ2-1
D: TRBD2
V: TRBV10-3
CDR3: CAISEKAGGEQFF
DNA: TGTGCCATCAGTGAGAAAGCGGGGGGCGAGCAGTTCTTC

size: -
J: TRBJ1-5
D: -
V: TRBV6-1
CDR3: CASSEVAGGAYSNQPQHF
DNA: TGTGCCAGCAGTGAAGTAGCGGGGGGAGCATATAGCAATCAGCCCCAGCATTTT